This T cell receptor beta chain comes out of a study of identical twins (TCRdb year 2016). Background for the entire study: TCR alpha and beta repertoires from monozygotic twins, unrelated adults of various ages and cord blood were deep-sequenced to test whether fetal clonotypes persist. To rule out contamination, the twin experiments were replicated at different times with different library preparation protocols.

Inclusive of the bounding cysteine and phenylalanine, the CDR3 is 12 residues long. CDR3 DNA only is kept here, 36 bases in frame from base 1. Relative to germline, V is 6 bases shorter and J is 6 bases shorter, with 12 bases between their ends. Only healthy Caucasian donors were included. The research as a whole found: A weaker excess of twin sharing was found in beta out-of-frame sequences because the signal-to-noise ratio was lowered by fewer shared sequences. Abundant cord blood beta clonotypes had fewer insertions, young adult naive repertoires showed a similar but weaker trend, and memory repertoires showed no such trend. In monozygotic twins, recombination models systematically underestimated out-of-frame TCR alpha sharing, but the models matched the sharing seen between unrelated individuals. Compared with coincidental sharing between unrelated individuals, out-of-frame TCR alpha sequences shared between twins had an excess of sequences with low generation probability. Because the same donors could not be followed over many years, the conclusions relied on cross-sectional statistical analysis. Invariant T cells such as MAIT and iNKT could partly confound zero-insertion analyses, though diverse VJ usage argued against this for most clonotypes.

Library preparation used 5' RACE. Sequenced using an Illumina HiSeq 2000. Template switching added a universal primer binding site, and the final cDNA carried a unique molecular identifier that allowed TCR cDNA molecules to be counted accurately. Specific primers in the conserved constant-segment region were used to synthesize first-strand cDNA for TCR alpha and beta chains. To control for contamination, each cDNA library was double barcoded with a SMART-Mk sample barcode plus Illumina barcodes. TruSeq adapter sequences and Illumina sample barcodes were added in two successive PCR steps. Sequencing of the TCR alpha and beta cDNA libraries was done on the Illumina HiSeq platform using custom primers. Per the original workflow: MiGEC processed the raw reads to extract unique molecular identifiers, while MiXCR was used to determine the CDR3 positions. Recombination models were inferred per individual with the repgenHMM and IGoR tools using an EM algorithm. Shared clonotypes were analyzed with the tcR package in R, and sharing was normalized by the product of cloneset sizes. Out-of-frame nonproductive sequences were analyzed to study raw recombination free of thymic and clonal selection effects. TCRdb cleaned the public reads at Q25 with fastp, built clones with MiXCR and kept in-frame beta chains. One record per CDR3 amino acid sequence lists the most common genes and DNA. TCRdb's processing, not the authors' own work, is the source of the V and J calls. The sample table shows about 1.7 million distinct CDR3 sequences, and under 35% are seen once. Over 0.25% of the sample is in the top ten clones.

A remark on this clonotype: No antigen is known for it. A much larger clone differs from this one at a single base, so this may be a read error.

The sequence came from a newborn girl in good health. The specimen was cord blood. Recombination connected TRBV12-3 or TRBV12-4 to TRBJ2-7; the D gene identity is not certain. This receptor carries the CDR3 CASSRDSREQYF. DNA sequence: TGTGCCAGCAGCCGAGACTCACGCGAGCAGTACTTC.